This passage covers 23 T cell receptor beta chains from one sample sequenced in a study of patients and donors after allogeneic stem cell transplantation. TCRdb ran MiXCR on the RT-PCR reads and lists one entry per CDR3 protein. The data hold hundreds of thousands of distinct CDR3 sequences, with more than 15% observed a single time. Sequenced material: blood, either unsorted or a sorted T cell fraction (not recorded which). The receptor source for this set is a human donor who was either an allogeneic HSCT recipient or a stem cell or donor lymphocyte infusion donor (not recorded which). It is not recorded whose cells these are; they may come from a transplant donor.

In this sample, this clonotype turned up many times. The chain uses TRBV7-9 and TRBJ1-1, with unresolved D. The V gene's germline CDR1 is SEHNR and CDR2 FQNEAQ (reference sequence). With 5 bases removed from V and 1 base from J, the gap between germline ends came to 8 bases. This CDR3 region has 13 residues. CDR3 loop: CASSVLGNTEAFF. Here the CDR3 DNA reads TGTGCCAGCAGCGTCCTCGGGAACACTGAAGCTTTCTTT.

This clonotype showed up many times. The chain combines TRBV6-1 with TRBJ2-3; TRBD2 aligns across 12 bases. The V gene's germline CDR1 is MNHNS and CDR2 SASEGT. After removal of 10 bases from V and 2 bases from J, the junction contained 4 bases not matched to a gene. The CDR3 runs to 14 residues. The DNA for the CDR3 is TGTGCCACAGGACTAGCGGGGACCACAGATACGCAGTATTTT. It is translated as CATGLAGTTDTQYF.

This clonotype was detected only a few times. The V and J genes are TRBV21-1 and TRBJ2-3; the tabulated D call, TRBD2, remains unverified against the DNA. TRBV21-1 is tagged as a pseudogene. This CDR3 region has 16 residues. CDR3 sequence reads: CASSNVSDSSTDTQYF. The CDR3 DNA follows: TGTGCCAGCAGCAACGTTAGCGACTCTAGCACAGATACGCAGTATTTT.

This clonotype has only a few counts. The genes are TRBV7-2 and TRBJ2-3; D unresolved. Trimming shortened V by 5 bases and J by 2 bases, and 14 bases separated the two germline ends. Germline CDR1 is SGHTA and CDR2 is FQGNSA. CDR3 length equals 15 residues. The CDR3 loop reads CASSVQHSTTDTQYF. CDR3 nucleotides: TGTGCCAGCAGCGTACAACATTCGACCACAGATACGCAGTATTTT.

This clonotype was detected only a few times. The V gene is TRBV7-9, the J gene TRBJ1-6; 8 bases match TRBD1. Germline CDR1 is SEHNR and CDR2 is FQNEAQ (reference sequence). After removal of 5 bases from V and 0 bases from J, the junction contained 6 bases not matched to a gene. The CDR3 runs to 17 residues. The chain's CDR3 is CASSARDRSSYNSPLHF. CDR3 sequence (DNA): TGTGCCAGCAGCGCCCGGGACAGGAGCTCCTATAATTCACCCCTCCACTTT.

The chain has TRBV20-1 and TRBJ1-2; perhaps TRBD1 as D (6 bases). V was cut by 5 bases and J by 0 bases, with 10 bases left in between. Germline CDR1 is DFQATT and CDR2 is SNEGSKA (reference sequence). The CDR3 has 13 residues. As DNA, the CDR3 is TGCAGTGCTCTGGGACAATCTAACTATGGCTACACCTTC. Protein sequence: CSALGQSNYGYTF.

This clonotype came up a few times. This chain's CDR3 is CSAIGRAGTDTQYF. The CDR3 nucleotides are TGCAGTGCCATCGGGAGGGCAGGGACAGATACGCAGTATTTT. The chain recombines TRBV20-1 with TRBJ2-3; 8 bases agree with TRBD2. Per the germline V gene, CDR1 is DFQATT and CDR2 is SNEGSKA (reference sequence). J was trimmed by 3 bases and V by 6 bases; bases with no gene match: 8. This CDR3 region has 14 residues.

The CDR3 loop reads CASSVRLQSTDTQYF. In nucleotides, the CDR3 is TGTGCCAGCAGCGTCCGGCTACAGAGCACAGATACGCAGTATTTT. The genes are TRBV9 and TRBJ2-3; D gene unclear. Trimming removed 2 bases from V and 0 bases from J, with 10 bases in between. The CDR3 has 15 amino acids. Germline values: CDR1 SGDLS, CDR2 YYNGEE. The full variable domain, its missing parts supplied by reference TRBV9 and TRBJ2-3, is DSGVTQTPKHLITATGQRVTLRCSPRSGDLSVYWYQQSLDQGLQFLIQYYNGEERAKGNILERFSAQQFPDLHSELNLSSLELGDSALYFCASSVRLQSTDTQYFGPGTRLTVL.

This clonotype was found a few times. The chain uses TRBV5-1 and TRBJ2-1, with unresolved D. The CDR3 sequence is 15 residues long. Germline CDR1 is SGHRS and CDR2 is YFSETQ. The V gene lost 1 base and the J gene lost 4 bases, with 12 bases spanning the gap. CDR3 coding DNA: TGCGCCAGCAGCTTGTTTACGGTGGGTTACAATGAGCAGTTCTTC. This sequence encodes CASSLFTVGYNEQFF.

The table lists this clonotype with a few counts. The chain joins TRBV5-1 to TRBJ1-2, with TRBD1 identical over 7 bases. Germline CDR1 reads SGHRS; CDR2 reads YFSETQ. The CDR3 totals 15 residues. Trimming at V came to 2 bases and at J to 2 bases, leaving 6 bases not matched to a gene. This CDR3 is CASSLTGTENYGYTF. The CDR3 nucleotides are TGCGCCAGCAGCTTAACCGGGACAGAAAACTATGGCTACACCTTC.

This chain joins TRBV19 and TRBJ2-2, with TRBD1 as a possible D gene (6 bases). V was clipped by 6 bases and J by 4 bases, with 9 bases between them. The CDR3 has 13 residues. The V gene's germline CDR1 is LNHDA and CDR2 SQIVND (reference sequence). The DNA of the CDR3 is TGTGCCAGTAGAGCAGGGGTCACCGGGGAGCTGTTTTTT. Its translation: CASRAGVTGELFF. Drawing the rest from reference TRBV19 and TRBJ2-2, the complete variable domain is DGGITQSPKYLFRKEGQNVTLSCEQNLNHDAMYWYRQDPGQGLRLIYYSQIVNDFQKGDIAEGYSVSREKKESFPLTVTSAQKNPTAFYLCASRAGVTGELFFGEGSRLTVL.

This clonotype was counted between two and nine times. This chain uses TRBV5-5 with TRBJ2-2; D possibly corresponds to TRBD1 (6 bases). Trimming took 3 bases from V and 2 from J, leaving 17 bases between them. The CDR3 consists of 17 residues. The germline gives CDR1 SGHKS, CDR2 YYEKEE (reference sequence). CDR3 sequence reads: CASSSRSSGHNTGELFF. The CDR3 region has the DNA TGTGCCAGCAGCTCCCGGTCCTCGGGACACAACACCGGGGAGCTGTTTTTT. The full variable domain, rest sourced from reference TRBV5-5 and TRBJ2-2, is DAGVTQSPTHLIKTRGQQVTLRCSPISGHKSVSWYQQVLGQGPQFIFQYYEKEERGRGNFPDRFSARQFPNYSSELNVNALLLGDSALYLCASSSRSSGHNTGELFFGEGSRLTVL.

This clonotype was seen only a few times. The chain uses TRBV9 and TRBJ2-3; TRBD2 is a possible D gene (6 bases). This CDR3 contains 17 residues. V lost 0 bases and J 2 bases, leaving 16 bases between the germline ends. Germline assignment: CDR1 SGDLS and CDR2 YYNGEE. CDR3 bases: TGTGCCAGCAGCGTAGAGCTGGCCGCTAGCGTCACAGATACGCAGTATTTT. This translates into CASSVELAASVTDTQYF.

The rearrangement links TRBV4-1 to TRBJ2-5; D tentatively reads TRBD1 or TRBD2 (5 bases each). Germline V CDR1 and CDR2: MGHRA, YSYEKL. The CDR3 contains 14 residues. Trimming cost V 5 bases and J 1 base, with 11 bases left between them. CDR3 nucleotide sequence: TGCGCCAGCAGCTTTCGGGGCCTCCAAGAGACCCAGTACTTC. Amino acids: CASSFRGLQETQYF.

The chain is built from TRBV7-2 and TRBJ2-2; tentative D call: TRBD2 (5 bases). Germline assignment: CDR1 SGHTA and CDR2 FQGNSA. Trimming removed 1 base from V and 1 base from J, with 10 bases in between. This CDR3 comprises 16 residues. CDR3 loop: CASSLEASRNTGELFF. Here the CDR3 DNA reads TGTGCCAGCAGCTTAGAGGCTAGCCGGAACACCGGGGAGCTGTTTTTT.

Ten or more counts support this clonotype. The gene calls are TRBV5-1 and TRBJ2-7; D unclear. From germline, CDR1 is SGHRS and CDR2 YFSETQ. CDR3 size: 14 residues. V shed 0 bases and J shed 5 bases, with 12 bases lying between them. The CDR3 here is CASSLVGSRHEQYF. The CDR3 DNA sequence: TGCGCCAGCAGCTTGGTGGGATCGCGTCACGAGCAGTACTTC. Together with reference TRBV5-1 and TRBJ2-7, the CDR3 gives the full variable domain: KAGVTQTPRYLIKTRGQQVTLSCSPISGHRSVSWYQQTPGQGLQFLFEYFSETQRNKGNFPGRFSGRQFSNSRSEMNVSTLELGDSALYLCASSLVGSRHEQYFGPGTRLTVT.

This chain connects TRBV5-1 to TRBJ2-3, with a tentative D call TRBD2 (5 bases). V dropped 4 bases and J dropped 5 bases, with 20 bases sitting between them. The CDR3 loop spans 16 amino acids. In germline, CDR1 is SGHRS, CDR2 YFSETQ. The chain's CDR3 is CASSLRSPPRGDTQYF. The CDR3 coding sequence is TGCGCCAGCAGCCTGAGGAGCCCCCCTCGGGGAGATACGCAGTATTTT. Full variable domain (rest looked up from reference TRBV5-1 and TRBJ2-3): KAGVTQTPRYLIKTRGQQVTLSCSPISGHRSVSWYQQTPGQGLQFLFEYFSETQRNKGNFPGRFSGRQFSNSRSEMNVSTLELGDSALYLCASSLRSPPRGDTQYFGPGTRLTVL.

This clonotype was observed a handful of times. The chain joins TRBV29-1 to TRBJ1-6; D unresolved. The CDR3 is 13 amino acids. The germline V gene has CDR1 SQVTM and CDR2 ANQGSEA. Trimming cost V 3 bases and J 5 bases, with 8 bases left between them. In DNA form, the CDR3 reads TGCAGCGTTGATGACGGGGATAATTCACCCCTCCACTTT. Protein: CSVDDGDNSPLHF.

This chain links TRBV5-1 with TRBJ2-3; the match to TRBD1 covers 11 bases. V shed 0 bases and J 0 bases; nucleotides not matched to a gene: 15. This CDR3 spans 21 amino acids. The germline gives CDR1 SGHRS, CDR2 YFSETQ. In DNA form, the CDR3 reads TGCGCCAGCAGCTTGGCCGGGACAGGGGGACCACGCGCCATGAGCACAGATACGCAGTATTTT. Its protein is CASSLAGTGGPRAMSTDTQYF.

This clonotype has only a few counts. This chain joins TRBV24-1 and TRBJ2-2, with D maybe TRBD1 (6 bases). Germline CDR1 is KGHDR and CDR2 is SFDVKD. The CDR3 has 15 residues. Trimming stripped 6 bases from V and 1 base from J, with 11 bases between. The CDR3 DNA follows: TGTGCCACCAGTAAGGCAGGGGAGAACACCGGGGAGCTGTTTTTT. Protein sequence: CATSKAGENTGELFF.

This clonotype was counted a few times. CDR3 sequence (DNA): TGTGCCAGCAGCTTTATTTTTTTCACTGAAGCTTTCTTT. This gives the protein CASSFIFFTEAFF. The chain carries TRBV5-6 and TRBJ1-1; D remains unclear. Trimming stripped 2 bases from V and 4 bases from J, with 9 bases between. The CDR3 loop spans 13 amino acids. Germline V lookup: CDR1 SGHDT, CDR2 YYEEEE.

This chain uses TRBV24-1 with TRBJ2-7; a possible D gene is TRBD2 (6 bases). V lost 2 bases and J 1 base, leaving 14 bases between the germline ends. Per the germline V gene, CDR1 is KGHDR and CDR2 is SFDVKD. CDR3 length: 16 residues. The CDR3 loop reads CATSDSQPGLSYEQYF. The CDR3 nucleotides read TGTGCCACCAGTGATTCTCAACCGGGACTTTCCTACGAGCAGTACTTC.

The chain links TRBV5-6 to TRBJ2-1; D is unclear. The ends were cut back, 0 bases at V and 0 bases at J, with 7 bases in the middle. The CDR3 loop spans 15 amino acids. Germline V gene data show CDR1 as SGHDT and CDR2 as YYEEEE. The CDR3 region is CASSLVQSSYNEQFF. Here the CDR3 DNA reads TGTGCCAGCAGCTTGGTCCAGAGCTCCTACAATGAGCAGTTCTTC.